Below, 6 T cell receptor beta chains from the same sample are listed, as sequenced in a study of cytomegalovirus exposure and HLA in healthy donors. PCR amplification relied on 60 Vbeta primers (plus 13 Jbeta primers). Profiling relied on immunoSEQ multiplex PCR, and the TCRdb table lists in-frame clones only, not all of them. The table records over 150,000 clones, roughly 75% of them present only once. The sequenced material came from PBMCs. The receptor source for this set is a male donor in good health and CMV-seronegative.

J is TRBJ2-3 and V is TRBV5-4, with a possible D match to TRBD2 (5 bases). The V and J ends lost 3 bases and 0 bases respectively, with 20 bases between them. The CDR3 spans 18 residues. CDR1 SGHNT and CDR2 YYREEE come from the germline V gene (reference sequence). CDR3 protein: CASSSLSIARGSTDTQYF. The DNA for the CDR3 is TGTGCCAGCAGCTCCCTAAGTATAGCCCGAGGGAGCACAGATACGCAGTATTTT.

The chain recombines TRBV30 with TRBJ1-2; TRBD1 matches 7 bases. The CDR3 covers 14 residues. Per germline, CDR1 GTSNPN and CDR2 SVGIG (reference sequence). V shed 2 bases and J 4 bases; nucleotides not matched to a gene: 7. The CDR3 sequence is CAWSKTGSSYGYTF. CDR3 sequence (DNA): TGTGCCTGGAGTAAGACAGGGAGTAGCTATGGCTACACCTTC.

The chain recombines TRBV10-3 with TRBJ1-2; D gene ambiguous. V lost 2 bases, J lost 6 bases, and 4 bases lay in between. In germline, CDR1 is ENHRY, CDR2 SYGVKD. The CDR3 length is 11 residues. The CDR3 spells CAISELDGYTF. DNA for the CDR3: TGTGCCATCAGTGAGCTTGATGGCTACACCTTC.

V is TRBV6-1 and J is TRBJ1-6; 7 nucleotides align to TRBD1. The CDR3 consists of 16 residues. The germline gives CDR1 MNHNS, CDR2 SASEGT. Trimming at V came to 3 bases and at J to 7 bases, leaving 9 bases not matched to a gene. CDR3 amino acids: CASSDYSTGKNSPLHF. The CDR3 bases are TGTGCCAGCAGTGATTATTCGACAGGGAAAAATTCACCCCTCCACTTT.

The CDR3, as DNA: TGTGCCAGCAGCTTAAAAGGGGGGGCGGGCACAGATACGCAGTATTTT. This sequence encodes CASSLKGGAGTDTQYF. The rearrangement uses TRBV5-4 and TRBJ2-3, with D possibly TRBD2 on 7 matching bases. The CDR3 is 16 amino acids. Germline lookup yields CDR1 SGHNT and CDR2 YYREEE (reference sequence). Trimming took off 2 bases at V and 1 base at J, with 14 bases between the two ends. Based on the CDR3 plus reference TRBV5-4 and TRBJ2-3, the full variable domain is ETGVTQSPTHLIKTRGQQVTLRCSSQSGHNTVSWYQQALGQGPQFIFQYYREEENGRGNFPPRFSGLQFPNYSSELNVNALELDDSALYLCASSLKGGAGTDTQYFGPGTRLTVL.

This clone was seen once. The V call is TRBV7-2, the J call TRBJ1-5; the D gene is possibly TRBD1 (5 bases). Germline assignment: CDR1 SGHTA and CDR2 FQGNSA. The CDR3 has 13 residues. The ends were cut back, 5 bases at V and 6 bases at J, with 11 bases in the middle. The CDR3 nucleotides read TGTGCCAGCAGCCCAGGGTTAGGTCAGCCCCAGCATTTT. Protein: CASSPGLGQPQHF. The full variable domain, in which reference TRBV7-2 and TRBJ1-5 provide the parts outside the CDR3, is GAGVSQSPSNKVTEKGKDVELRCDPISGHTALYWYRQSLGQGLEFLIYFQGNSAPDKSGLPSDRFSAERTGGSVSTLTIQRTQQEDSAVYLCASSPGLGQPQHFGDGTRLSIL.